Listed below are T cell receptor beta chains from one sample, sequenced in a study of response to subunit inactivated influenza vaccine. TCRdb re-derived calls from the RT-PCR reads in MiXCR, one entry per CDR3 protein. Here the sample spans 560,000 or so distinct CDR3 sequences, about 7.6% being singletons. The sequencing used PBMCs from blood, collected around 25 months after vaccination. Receptors originate from a man between 50 and 75 years old who received an inactivated influenza vaccine. The CDR3 runs from the conserved cysteine through the conserved F or W. A D gene is named only where the DNA matches it firmly. Clone size appears in some rows only: once, few, many, or a class for an expanded clone.

j_call: TRBJ2-7
d_call: TRBD2
clone_size: .
cdr3_length: 13
v_call: TRBV10-2
cdr3_nt: TGCGCCACCGGACTAGCGGGAGTGGGGGAGCAGTACTTC
cdr3_aa: CATGLAGVGEQYF

j_call: TRBJ1-2
d_call: .
clone_size: few
cdr3_length: 11
v_call: TRBV29-1
cdr3_nt: TGCAGCGTTTGGGCAGACTATGGCTACACCTTC
cdr3_aa: CSVWADYGYTF

j_call: TRBJ2-7
d_call: TRBD1
clone_size: few
cdr3_length: 16
v_call: TRBV5-1
cdr3_nt: TGCGCCAGCAGCTTGGAGAGACAGGGCAGCTCCTACGAGCAGTACTTC
cdr3_aa: CASSLERQGSSYEQYF

j_call: TRBJ2-5
d_call: .
clone_size: .
cdr3_length: 15
v_call: TRBV6-5
cdr3_nt: TGTGCCAGCAGTTCCCCCCGCGAGAGTCAAGAGACCCAGTACTTC
cdr3_aa: CASSSPRESQETQYF

j_call: TRBJ2-7
d_call: .
clone_size: few
cdr3_length: 15
v_call: TRBV20-1
cdr3_nt: TGCAGTGCTAGAGATCTTGCGACAGGAAGCTACGAGCAGTACTTC
cdr3_aa: CSARDLATGSYEQYF

j_call: TRBJ1-6
d_call: TRBD1
clone_size: .
cdr3_length: 15
v_call: TRBV6-1
cdr3_nt: TGTGCCAGCAGTGAACAGGGACAGGGGAATTCACCCCTCCACTTT
cdr3_aa: CASSEQGQGNSPLHF

j_call: TRBJ2-3
d_call: TRBD1
clone_size: .
cdr3_length: 15
v_call: TRBV20-1
cdr3_nt: TGCAGTGCTAGAGATGGGGACAGAGGCACAGATACGCAGTATTTT
cdr3_aa: CSARDGDRGTDTQYF

j_call: TRBJ2-1
d_call: .
clone_size: few
cdr3_length: 18
v_call: TRBV11-2
cdr3_nt: TGTGCCAGCAGCTTAGTAATCAGGGCCCCTATATCCTACAATGAGCAGTTCTTC
cdr3_aa: CASSLVIRAPISYNEQFF

j_call: TRBJ2-1
d_call: TRBD2
clone_size: .
cdr3_length: 12
v_call: TRBV7-9
cdr3_nt: TGTGCCAGCAGCAATACAAGGACTAGTGAGTTCTTC
cdr3_aa: CASSNTRTSEFF

j_call: TRBJ2-1
d_call: TRBD2
clone_size: .
cdr3_length: 15
v_call: TRBV5-1
cdr3_nt: TGCGCCAGCAGTTATACTAGCGGGGGAAACAATGAGCAGTTCTTC
cdr3_aa: CASSYTSGGNNEQFF

j_call: TRBJ1-3
d_call: TRBD1
clone_size: few
cdr3_length: 15
v_call: TRBV7-9
cdr3_nt: TGTGCCCTCAGCCCCCCAGGGGGCATTGGAGACACCATATATTTT
cdr3_aa: CALSPPGGIGDTIYF

j_call: TRBJ2-2
d_call: .
clone_size: few
cdr3_length: 18
v_call: TRBV27
cdr3_nt: TGTGCCAGCAGTTGGAGACGCACCGGGACACCGAACACCGGGGAGCTGTTTTTT
cdr3_aa: CASSWRRTGTPNTGELFF

j_call: TRBJ1-1
d_call: TRBD1
clone_size: few
cdr3_length: 15
v_call: TRBV7-2
cdr3_nt: TGTGCCAGCAGCTTAGGGGCAGGGGGAGGGAATGAAGCTTTCTTT
cdr3_aa: CASSLGAGGGNEAFF

j_call: TRBJ1-1
d_call: .
clone_size: few
cdr3_length: 13
v_call: TRBV10-3
cdr3_nt: TGTGCCATCAGTACTACAGAGAACACTGAAGCTTTCTTT
cdr3_aa: CAISTTENTEAFF

j_call: TRBJ2-7
d_call: TRBD2
clone_size: many
cdr3_length: 15
v_call: TRBV20-1
cdr3_nt: TGCAGTGCTAGAGAAGAGGGACTAGCGGTCTACGAGCAGTACTTC
cdr3_aa: CSAREEGLAVYEQYF

j_call: TRBJ2-5
d_call: .
clone_size: few
cdr3_length: 17
v_call: TRBV6-1
cdr3_nt: TGTGCCAGCATCCTCGCCCCCGGGGGGCAGCACCAAGAGACCCAGTACTTC
cdr3_aa: CASILAPGGQHQETQYF

j_call: TRBJ1-1
d_call: .
clone_size: many
cdr3_length: 14
v_call: TRBV12-3/TRBV12-4
cdr3_nt: TGTGCCAGCAGTTTAAGGGGCGAGAACACTGAAGCTTTCTTT
cdr3_aa: CASSLRGENTEAFF

j_call: TRBJ1-1
d_call: .
clone_size: many
cdr3_length: 16
v_call: TRBV7-9
cdr3_nt: TGTGCCAGCAGCTTAGGGGCAGGGGTAATGAACACTGAAGCTTTCTTT
cdr3_aa: CASSLGAGVMNTEAFF

j_call: TRBJ1-5
d_call: .
clone_size: .
cdr3_length: 14
v_call: TRBV12-3/TRBV12-4
cdr3_nt: TGTGCCAGCAGCAGGGAGGGAAGTATCAGCCCCCAGCATTTT
cdr3_aa: CASSREGSISPQHF

j_call: TRBJ2-1
d_call: TRBD2
clone_size: few
cdr3_length: 15
v_call: TRBV4-3
cdr3_nt: TGCGCCAGCAGCCAAGATGCAGCGGGGGGTCTTGAGCAGTTCTTC
cdr3_aa: CASSQDAAGGLEQFF

j_call: TRBJ2-7
d_call: .
clone_size: .
cdr3_length: 13
v_call: TRBV10-3
cdr3_nt: TGTGCCATCAGTGAGTCCTCCCGCTACGAGCAGTACTTC
cdr3_aa: CAISESSRYEQYF

j_call: TRBJ2-3
d_call: TRBD1
clone_size: few
cdr3_length: 16
v_call: TRBV29-1
cdr3_nt: TGCAGCGTTGCCCGAAAACCGGGACAGGGTCCAGATACGCAGTATTTT
cdr3_aa: CSVARKPGQGPDTQYF

j_call: TRBJ2-3
d_call: .
clone_size: .
cdr3_length: 14
v_call: TRBV7-2
cdr3_nt: TGTGCCAGCAGCTTAGGTTCCGCTCCAGATACGCAGTATTTT
cdr3_aa: CASSLGSAPDTQYF

j_call: TRBJ1-6
d_call: .
clone_size: few
cdr3_length: 14
v_call: TRBV20-1
cdr3_nt: TGCAGTGCTCGGACCGGGACGGTGGATTCACCCCTCCACTTT
cdr3_aa: CSARTGTVDSPLHF

j_call: TRBJ1-6
d_call: .
clone_size: .
cdr3_length: 13
v_call: TRBV27
cdr3_nt: TGTGCCGGCAGTTTTGGTATTAATTCACCCCTCCACTTT
cdr3_aa: CAGSFGINSPLHF

j_call: TRBJ2-1
d_call: TRBD1
clone_size: few
cdr3_length: 14
v_call: TRBV10-3
cdr3_nt: TGTGCCATCAGTGGTCAGGGGGCCTACAATGAGCAGTTCTTC
cdr3_aa: CAISGQGAYNEQFF

j_call: TRBJ2-7
d_call: .
clone_size: few
cdr3_length: 15
v_call: TRBV6-1
cdr3_nt: TGTGCCAGCACTAAAACTACGTCGGGTACGAGCGAGCAGTACTTC
cdr3_aa: CASTKTTSGTSEQYF

j_call: TRBJ1-3
d_call: .
clone_size: few
cdr3_length: 13
v_call: TRBV20-1
cdr3_nt: TGCAGTGCTAGGGGCGGGATGGGAAACACCATATATTTT
cdr3_aa: CSARGGMGNTIYF

j_call: TRBJ2-3
d_call: TRBD2
clone_size: few
cdr3_length: 15
v_call: TRBV27
cdr3_nt: TGTGCCAGCAGTTTAGCTAGCGGGAGTCCAGATACGCAGTATTTT
cdr3_aa: CASSLASGSPDTQYF

j_call: TRBJ1-1
d_call: .
clone_size: many
cdr3_length: 13
v_call: TRBV12-3/TRBV12-4
cdr3_nt: TGTGCCAGCAGGAGAATGGACTCACCTGGGGCTTTCTTT
cdr3_aa: CASRRMDSPGAFF

j_call: TRBJ2-7
d_call: .
clone_size: few
cdr3_length: 14
v_call: TRBV5-5
cdr3_nt: TGTGCCAGCAGCGCCGCGGGGCGGGACTACGAGCAGTACTTC
cdr3_aa: CASSAAGRDYEQYF

j_call: TRBJ2-3
d_call: .
clone_size: many
cdr3_length: 13
v_call: TRBV11-2
cdr3_nt: TGTGCCAGCAGCTTCCAAGCTAAGGATACGCAGTATTTT
cdr3_aa: CASSFQAKDTQYF

j_call: TRBJ2-3
d_call: TRBD1
clone_size: many
cdr3_length: 16
v_call: TRBV4-3
cdr3_nt: TGCGCCAGCAGCCAAGCTGGACAGGGGACGACAGATACGCAGTATTTT
cdr3_aa: CASSQAGQGTTDTQYF

j_call: TRBJ2-1
d_call: TRBD2
clone_size: few
cdr3_length: 17
v_call: TRBV5-1
cdr3_nt: TGCGCCAGCAGCTTGGTTCGGACTAGCGGGGGATACAATGAGCAGTTCTTC
cdr3_aa: CASSLVRTSGGYNEQFF

j_call: TRBJ2-1
d_call: .
clone_size: many
cdr3_length: 13
v_call: TRBV15
cdr3_nt: TGTGCCACCAGCAGAGATTTGGGGGTGGAGCAGTTCTTC
cdr3_aa: CATSRDLGVEQFF

j_call: TRBJ1-1
d_call: .
clone_size: few
cdr3_length: 14
v_call: TRBV6-2/TRBV6-3
cdr3_nt: TGTGCCACCGTAAACCAGGGGTGGGGGACTGAAGCTTTCTTT
cdr3_aa: CATVNQGWGTEAFF

j_call: TRBJ1-1
d_call: TRBD1
clone_size: few
cdr3_length: 15
v_call: TRBV5-1
cdr3_nt: TGCGCCAGCAGCTTGGCGCCGACAGGGTACACTGAAGCTTTCTTT
cdr3_aa: CASSLAPTGYTEAFF

j_call: TRBJ2-4
d_call: .
clone_size: .
cdr3_length: 18
v_call: TRBV20-1
cdr3_nt: TGCAGTGCTAGAGATCAGGAATTTGTGGAGAGGGGGAAAAACATTCAGTACTTC
cdr3_aa: CSARDQEFVERGKNIQYF

j_call: TRBJ2-7
d_call: .
clone_size: .
cdr3_length: 13
v_call: TRBV5-6
cdr3_nt: TGTGCCAGCGGCCGCGACCTCACCTGCGAGCAGTACTTC
cdr3_aa: CASGRDLTCEQYF

j_call: TRBJ2-7
d_call: .
clone_size: many
cdr3_length: 13
v_call: TRBV9
cdr3_nt: TGTGCCAGCAGCGTGGGGACTCGGGGCGAGCAGTACTTC
cdr3_aa: CASSVGTRGEQYF

j_call: TRBJ2-7
d_call: .
clone_size: .
cdr3_length: 14
v_call: TRBV20-1
cdr3_nt: TGCAGTGCTAAAGACTCCCGTTACTTAGACGAGCAGTACTTC
cdr3_aa: CSAKDSRYLDEQYF

j_call: TRBJ1-2
d_call: TRBD1
clone_size: .
cdr3_length: 13
v_call: TRBV20-1
cdr3_nt: TGCAGTGCCTCCGGGACAGGGGAGGATGGCTACACCTTC
cdr3_aa: CSASGTGEDGYTF

j_call: TRBJ2-7
d_call: .
clone_size: many
cdr3_length: 11
v_call: TRBV20-1
cdr3_nt: TGCAGTGCTGCCTCGGATGGATGGCAGTACTTC
cdr3_aa: CSAASDGWQYF

j_call: TRBJ1-2
d_call: .
clone_size: few
cdr3_length: 13
v_call: TRBV7-9
cdr3_nt: TGTGCCAGCAGCTTAGGCGGACAGTATGGCTACACCTTC
cdr3_aa: CASSLGGQYGYTF

j_call: TRBJ2-1
d_call: TRBD2
clone_size: many
cdr3_length: 15
v_call: TRBV10-3
cdr3_nt: TGTGCCATCATGGGGACCGGGACTAGTAGTAATGAGCAGTTCTTC
cdr3_aa: CAIMGTGTSSNEQFF